The 12 T cell receptor beta chains listed next were all sequenced from one sample in a study of spatial heterogeneity in lung cancer. MiXCR, applied by TCRdb to the 5' RACE reads, yields one record per CDR3 protein. This table holds around 32,000 distinct CDR3 sequences, about 10% found once. Time point specified: blood at routine non-recurrence follow-up after resection. Sequences were derived from PBMCs, sampled at follow-up. The source is a female donor with early-stage non-small cell lung cancer.

This clonotype was counted ten times or more. This chain links TRBV12-3 or TRBV12-4 with TRBJ1-3, with unresolved D. V was shortened by 5 bases and J by 0 bases, with 8 bases between the two germline ends. The CDR3 length is 14 residues. This chain's CDR3 is CASSLRTSGNTIYF. The CDR3 DNA reads TGTGCCAGCAGTCTCCGGACCTCTGGAAACACCATATATTTT.

This clonotype was seen only a few times. V gene TRBV7-6 combines with J gene TRBJ1-2; TRBD1 agrees at 7 bases. J lost 0 bases, V lost 5 bases, and 12 bases had no gene match. Germline V gene sequence: CDR1 SGHVS, CDR2 FNYEAQ. The CDR3 extends over 17 amino acids. CDR3 in amino acids: CASSPRQGSMANYGYTF. The CDR3 DNA reads TGTGCCAGCAGCCCTAGACAGGGCTCCATGGCTAACTATGGCTACACCTTC.

This clonotype has at least ten counts. The gene calls are TRBV5-1 and TRBJ1-4, with TRBD1 identical over 10 bases. Germline CDR1 SGHRS, CDR2 YFSETQ. Trimming at V came to 5 bases and at J to 7 bases, leaving 5 bases not matched to a gene. This CDR3 is 14 amino acids long. This CDR3 reads CASRTGTGAEKLFF. DNA of the CDR3: TGCGCCAGCAGGACCGGGACAGGGGCTGAAAAACTGTTTTTT.

This clonotype came up many times. The chain uses TRBV7-2 and TRBJ2-7; D tentatively fits TRBD1 or TRBD2 (5 bases each). Trimming stripped 6 bases from V and 6 bases from J, with 15 bases between. The CDR3 runs to 13 residues. The germline gives CDR1 SGHTA, CDR2 FQGNSA. CDR3 nucleotide sequence: TGTGCCAGCAGTCTACAGGACTTCTCCGAGCAGTACTTC. It translates to CASSLQDFSEQYF.

The sample holds a few counts of this clonotype. V and J are TRBV5-1 and TRBJ2-5; D unresolved. V was cut by 0 bases and J by 4 bases, with 7 bases left in between. The CDR3 covers 13 residues. Germline loops: CDR1 SGHRS, CDR2 YFSETQ. The CDR3: CASSLDRRETQYF. CDR3 in DNA: TGCGCCAGCAGCTTGGACAGAAGAGAGACCCAGTACTTC.

This clonotype was seen repeatedly, ten times or more. The V and J genes are TRBV12-3 or TRBV12-4 and TRBJ2-7; 7 positions agree with TRBD1. This CDR3 region has 12 residues. V lost 4 bases to trimming and J lost 7 bases; unmatched junction nucleotides: 4. The CDR3 DNA is TGTGCCAGCAGTTCCCGACAGGGTGAGCAGTACTTC. Translating it yields CASSSRQGEQYF.

This clonotype was observed at least ten times. The chain recombines TRBV3-1 with TRBJ2-2; no clear D. Germline-derived CDR1 and CDR2 are LGHDT and YNNKEL (reference sequence). The V end was cut by 4 bases, the J end by 3 bases, with 6 bases between. The CDR3 length is 13 residues. This CDR3 reads CASSPSDTGELFF. CDR3 bases: TGTGCCAGCAGCCCGAGTGACACCGGGGAGCTGTTTTTT.

This clonotype was seen at least ten times. The chain has TRBV20-1 and TRBJ2-3; 7 nucleotides agree with TRBD2. Germline V gene data show CDR1 as DFQATT and CDR2 as SNEGSKA (reference sequence). This CDR3 comprises 14 residues. V lost 6 bases to trimming and J lost 4 bases; unmatched junction nucleotides: 10. The CDR3 is CSAKLARGADTQYF. CDR3 coding DNA: TGCAGTGCGAAGCTGGCCCGGGGGGCAGATACGCAGTATTTT.

This clonotype has just a few counts. The chain joins TRBV11-1 to TRBJ2-3; D may be TRBD2 (5 bases). This CDR3 has 14 amino acids. The germline gives CDR1 SGHAT, CDR2 FQDESV (reference sequence). V was clipped by 1 base and J by 0 bases, with 5 bases between them. The CDR3 DNA reads TGTGCCAGCAGCTTAGGGACTAGCACAGATACGCAGTATTTT. This translates into CASSLGTSTDTQYF.

The table lists this clonotype with many counts. The chain has TRBV5-5 and TRBJ1-1, with no clear D. The CDR3 runs 13 residues. Germline-derived CDR1 and CDR2 are SGHKS and YYEKEE (reference sequence). Trimming shortened V by 1 base and J by 2 bases, and 6 bases separated the two germline ends. CDR3 sequence reads: CASSLMVNTEAFF. The CDR3 nucleotides read TGTGCCAGCAGCTTGATGGTTAACACTGAAGCTTTCTTT. The full variable domain, its missing parts supplied by reference TRBV5-5 and TRBJ1-1, is DAGVTQSPTHLIKTRGQQVTLRCSPISGHKSVSWYQQVLGQGPQFIFQYYEKEERGRGNFPDRFSARQFPNYSSELNVNALLLGDSALYLCASSLMVNTEAFFGQGTRLTVV.

This clonotype was observed at least ten times. This sequence joins TRBV5-1 and TRBJ2-3, with 11 bases that match TRBD2. The CDR3 consists of 19 residues. Germline trimming cut 4 bases from V and 1 base from J; bases unmatched to any gene: 14. Germline-derived CDR1 and CDR2 are SGHRS and YFSETQ. This CDR3 is CASSPHSGLAGGGTDTQYF. The CDR3 bases are TGCGCCAGCAGCCCTCACTCTGGGCTAGCGGGGGGAGGCACAGATACGCAGTATTTT.

This clonotype was counted at least ten times. The V gene is TRBV18, the J gene TRBJ2-7; a weak D match, TRBD2 (6 bases). This CDR3 is 12 amino acids long. Germline V gene data show CDR1 as KGHSH and CDR2 as LQKENI. V gave up 2 bases and J gave up 5 bases, with 7 bases separating them. The CDR3 DNA is TGTGCCAGCTCACCAGGAGGGGACGAGCAGTACTTC. Translated, it gives CASSPGGDEQYF.